This T cell receptor beta chain was captured by sequencing in a study of OX40 agonist ivuxolimab in advanced cancers. The CDR3 is 15 amino acids. Germline V CDR1 and CDR2: MNHNS, SASEGT. Trimming cost V 2 bases and J 5 bases, with 15 bases left between them. A note on this clone: Its antigen is not identified.

Notes on the study in general: At 0.1 to 3.0 mg/kg, clonal expansion of CD4+ and CD8+ blood T cells had occurred by week 6. The specificity for antigen of the expanded peripheral T cells was not determined.

This table comes from immunoSEQ multiplex PCR, and its TCRdb copy is limited to in-frame clones, with some not included. The sample has roughly 34,000 clones, more than 80% seen once; the top ten hold 9.5% to 15%. Material: CD4+ or CD8+ T cells sorted from blood, obtained in a trial of the OX40 agonist ivuxolimab. The receptor comes from an adult with an advanced solid tumor such as melanoma, head and neck, liver or kidney cancer. V and J are TRBV6-1 and TRBJ2-5; D ambiguous. DNA for the CDR3: TGTGCCAGCAGTGAATTGGGCATCGGTAGGGAGACCCAGTACTTC. Protein product: CASSELGIGRETQYF.